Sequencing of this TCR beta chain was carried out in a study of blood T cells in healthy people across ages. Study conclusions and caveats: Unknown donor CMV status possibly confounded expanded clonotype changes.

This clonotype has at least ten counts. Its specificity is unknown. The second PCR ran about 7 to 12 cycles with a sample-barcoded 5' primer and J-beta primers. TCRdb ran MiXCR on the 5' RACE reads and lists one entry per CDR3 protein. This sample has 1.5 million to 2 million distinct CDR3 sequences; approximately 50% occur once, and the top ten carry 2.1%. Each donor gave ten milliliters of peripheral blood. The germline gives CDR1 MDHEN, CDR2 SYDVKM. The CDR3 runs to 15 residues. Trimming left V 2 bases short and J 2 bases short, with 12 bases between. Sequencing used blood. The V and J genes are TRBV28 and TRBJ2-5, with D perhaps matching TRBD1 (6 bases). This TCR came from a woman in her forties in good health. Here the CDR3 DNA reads TGTGCCAGCAGTTTACCCCAAGGGGGTCAAGAGACCCAGTACTTC. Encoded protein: CASSLPQGGQETQYF. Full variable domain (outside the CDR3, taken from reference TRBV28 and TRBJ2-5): DVKVTQSSRYLVKRTGEKVFLECVQDMDHENMFWYRQDPGLGLRLIYFSYDVKMKEKGDIPEGYSVSREKKERFSLILESASTNQTSMYLCASSLPQGGQETQYFGPGTRLLVL.